Below are 27 T cell receptor beta chains sequenced from a single sample in a study of T cells in Graves' hyperthyroidism and ophthalmopathy. Amplification targeted TCR beta CDR3 regions from RNA transcripts. The HTBI set primed first-round TCR CDR3 RT-PCR. Using its own MiXCR run on the multiplex PCR reads, TCRdb lists one record per CDR3 protein. The sample yields under 400,000 distinct CDR3 sequences, approximately 14% seen once. Sequenced input: blood. The source is a woman aged 60-70 years with Graves' ophthalmopathy.

This clonotype was detected ten times or more. The chain links TRBV5-6 to TRBJ2-7; 8 bases align to TRBD1. V was pared by 4 bases and J by 4 bases, with 7 bases of the junction left unmatched. The CDR3 has 14 amino acids. Germline CDR1 reads SGHDT; CDR2 reads YYEEEE. CDR3 coding DNA: TGTGCCAGCAGCGGCAGGGGGCGCCGGTACGAGCAGTACTTC. This gives the protein CASSGRGRRYEQYF.

The chain links TRBV6-2 or TRBV6-3 to TRBJ2-2; 8 nucleotides match TRBD1. V shed 6 bases and J 1 base; nucleotides not matched to a gene: 4. Germline assignment: CDR1 MNHEY and CDR2 SVGEGT. This CDR3 contains 15 residues. DNA of the CDR3: TGTGCCAGCAGATCGACAGGGGAGAACACCGGGGAGCTGTTTTTT. This gives the protein CASRSTGENTGELFF.

There are many counts of this clonotype. The V and J genes are TRBV10-3 and TRBJ2-1; D perhaps matches TRBD2 (6 bases). This CDR3 spans 12 amino acids. Trimming cost V 6 bases and J 9 bases, with 12 bases left between them. Germline assignment: CDR1 ENHRY and CDR2 SYGVKD. CDR3: CAIRPRRGEQFF. CDR3 in DNA: TGTGCCATCAGACCACGGCGGGGTGAGCAGTTCTTC.

This clonotype was detected ten times or more. J is TRBJ2-3 and V is TRBV7-2; 8 bases agree with TRBD2. With 4 bases clipped from V and 5 bases from J, the junction kept 17 bases outside the gene matches. The CDR3 loop spans 18 amino acids. Germline CDR1 SGHTA, CDR2 FQGNSA. The CDR3 region has the DNA TGTGCCAGCAGCTGGGTGTTAGCGGGATCCCCACATGGAGATACGCAGTATTTT. Translated: CASSWVLAGSPHGDTQYF.

The sample holds many counts of this clonotype. CDR3 protein: CSAEKRTGQGPYGYTF. CDR3 nucleotides: TGCAGTGCTGAGAAAAGGACCGGACAGGGGCCCTATGGCTACACCTTC. J is TRBJ1-2 and V is TRBV20-1, with 9 bases matching TRBD1. Germline V gene lookup returns CDR1 DFQATT and CDR2 SNEGSKA (reference sequence). The J segment lost 4 bases and the V segment lost 5 bases, leaving 14 bases of the junction unmatched. The CDR3 spans 16 residues.

This clonotype was detected ten times or more. This chain connects TRBV20-1 to TRBJ2-1; TRBD2 might be the D (6 bases). Germline CDR1 and CDR2: DFQATT and SNEGSKA (reference sequence). V was clipped by 5 bases and J by 0 bases, with 14 bases between them. CDR3 length: 15 residues. The CDR3 sequence is CSAGGMGSSYNEQFF. The CDR3 DNA is TGCAGTGCTGGGGGGATGGGTAGCTCCTACAATGAGCAGTTCTTC.

This clonotype was observed many times. This sequence joins TRBV30 and TRBJ2-7, with 7 bases lining up with TRBD2. The CDR3 runs 13 residues. Germline V gene data show CDR1 as GTSNPN and CDR2 as SVGIG (reference sequence). V lost 7 bases, J lost 0 bases, and 6 bases stayed unmatched. CDR3 residues: CALDGGSSYEQYF. The CDR3 nucleotides read TGTGCCTTGGACGGGGGGAGCTCCTACGAGCAGTACTTC. The full variable domain, rest sourced from reference TRBV30 and TRBJ2-7, is SQTIHQWPATLVQPVGSPLSLECTVEGTSNPNLYWYRQAAGRGLQLLFYSVGIGQISSEVPQNLSASRPQDRQFILSSKKLLLSDSGFYLCALDGGSSYEQYFGPGTRLTVT.

This clonotype was picked up many times. The gene calls are TRBV20-1 and TRBJ2-3; TRBD2 matches at 7 bases. Per the germline V gene, CDR1 is DFQATT and CDR2 is SNEGSKA (reference sequence). V lost 3 bases to trimming and J lost 0 bases; unmatched junction nucleotides: 6. The CDR3 runs 15 residues. This chain's CDR3 is CSASPSGTSTDTQYF. CDR3 in DNA: TGCAGTGCTAGTCCCAGCGGGACTAGCACAGATACGCAGTATTTT.

At least ten counts were recorded for this clonotype. The rearrangement joins TRBV28 to TRBJ1-5; no firm D call. V was clipped by 6 bases and J by 5 bases, with 17 bases between them. The CDR3 contains 15 residues. Germline-derived CDR1 and CDR2 are MDHEN and SYDVKM. CDR3 nucleotides: TGTGCCAGCAGCCCGGAGGACGCCCTCGATCAGCCCCAGCATTTT. The encoded protein is CASSPEDALDQPQHF.

This chain connects TRBV5-1 to TRBJ2-2, with TRBD2 identical over 7 bases. In germline, CDR1 is SGHRS, CDR2 YFSETQ. The CDR3 runs to 16 residues. Trimming took 0 bases from V and 1 from J; bases not matched to a gene: 3. The CDR3 reads CASSLVSGLNTGELFF. Here the CDR3 DNA reads TGCGCCAGCAGCTTGGTTAGCGGGCTGAACACCGGGGAGCTGTTTTTT.

As concerns this clonotype: A read error may account for a junction end that differs from germline. The V and J genes are TRBV2 and TRBJ1-5; 8 bases are shared with TRBD1. CDR1 and CDR2 from the germline V gene are SNHLY and FYNNEI. The CDR3 spans 14 residues. CDR3 sequence: CAGSQGANNQPQHF. DNA for the CDR3: TGTGCCGGCAGTCAGGGGGCTAACAATCAGCCCCAGCATTTT.

This chain joins TRBV5-1 and TRBJ1-1; D not resolved. Germline lookup yields CDR1 SGHRS and CDR2 YFSETQ. The length of the CDR3 is 16 residues. The ends were cut back, 4 bases at V and 1 base at J, with 17 bases in the middle. This CDR3 reads CASSPDRTGRNTEAFF. CDR3 in DNA: TGCGCCAGCAGCCCGGATAGGACGGGGAGGAACACTGAAGCTTTCTTT. Supplemented by reference TRBV5-1 and TRBJ1-1, the full variable domain reads KAGVTQTPRYLIKTRGQQVTLSCSPISGHRSVSWYQQTPGQGLQFLFEYFSETQRNKGNFPGRFSGRQFSNSRSEMNVSTLELGDSALYLCASSPDRTGRNTEAFFGQGTRLTVV.

This clonotype was seen many times. The chain couples TRBV5-1 to TRBJ2-3, with D possibly being TRBD1 or TRBD2 (5 bases each). This CDR3 comprises 15 residues. The germline V gene encodes CDR1 SGHRS and CDR2 YFSETQ. The V end lost 5 bases, the J end lost 4 bases, and 17 bases lay between the germline ends. CDR3 amino acids: CASSDWDGYADTQYF. Here the CDR3 DNA reads TGCGCCAGCAGTGACTGGGACGGTTATGCAGATACGCAGTATTTT. The full variable domain, with the rest looked up from reference TRBV5-1 and TRBJ2-3, is KAGVTQTPRYLIKTRGQQVTLSCSPISGHRSVSWYQQTPGQGLQFLFEYFSETQRNKGNFPGRFSGRQFSNSRSEMNVSTLELGDSALYLCASSDWDGYADTQYFGPGTRLTVL.

Many counts were recorded for this clonotype. The chain links TRBV3-1 to TRBJ2-7, with 9 bases fitting TRBD2. CDR1 is LGHDT, CDR2 YNNKEL, per germline (reference sequence). J lost 4 bases, V lost 2 bases, and 3 bases had no gene match. The CDR3 covers 14 residues. The CDR3 here is CASSQTTSGYEQYF. CDR3 bases: TGTGCCAGCAGCCAAACGACTAGCGGTTACGAGCAGTACTTC.

In this sample, this clonotype turned up a few times. The gene calls are TRBV6-1 and TRBJ2-7; 12 nucleotides align to TRBD2. The CDR3 is 14 amino acids. V was clipped by 7 bases and J by 7 bases; unmatched bases: 8. CDR1 MNHNS and CDR2 SASEGT come from the germline V gene. The CDR3, as DNA: TGTGCCAGCACCCCGACTAGCGGGAGTGGTGAGCAGTACTTC. Protein: CASTPTSGSGEQYF.

The chain links TRBV4-1 to TRBJ2-3, with TRBD2 identical over 15 bases. Unmatched junction bases numbered 7, after V lost 4 bases and J lost 5 bases. This CDR3 is 17 amino acids long. Germline V lookup: CDR1 MGHRA, CDR2 YSYEKL. The CDR3 spells CASSPGLAGGWEDTQYF. In DNA form, the CDR3 reads TGCGCCAGCAGCCCCGGACTAGCGGGAGGGTGGGAAGATACGCAGTATTTT.

The gene calls are TRBV5-6 and TRBJ2-7; D not resolved. V was trimmed by 1 base and J by 7 bases, leaving 12 bases between them. The CDR3 has 13 residues. From germline, CDR1 is SGHDT and CDR2 YYEEEE. The chain's CDR3 is CASSLRSAREQYF. CDR3 coding DNA: TGTGCCAGCAGCTTGCGCTCCGCCCGGGAGCAGTACTTC.

This clonotype occurred many times. The V call is TRBV30, the J call TRBJ1-6, with 9 positions matching TRBD1. V trimming: 2 bases; J trimming: 11 bases; junction bases outside the gene matches: 7. Germline-derived CDR1 and CDR2 are GTSNPN and SVGIG (reference sequence). There are 14 residues in the CDR3. In DNA, the CDR3 is TGTGCCTGGAGTCTCGGGACAGGGAGTGCACCCCTCCACTTT. As protein: CAWSLGTGSAPLHF.

This clonotype occurred many times. The V gene is TRBV2, the J gene TRBJ2-3; 7 nucleotides match TRBD1. Germline trimming cut 6 bases from V and 4 bases from J; bases unmatched to any gene: 7. Germline CDR1 SNHLY, CDR2 FYNNEI. The CDR3 totals 14 residues. DNA of the CDR3: TGTGCCAGCAGCCAAGGGGGACAGTCAGATACGCAGTATTTT. Translating it yields CASSQGGQSDTQYF.

The rearrangement uses TRBV7-6 and TRBJ2-2; 10 bases line up with TRBD1. After removal of 0 bases from V and 5 bases from J, the junction contained 6 bases not matched to a gene. The V gene's germline CDR1 is SGHVS and CDR2 FNYEAQ. This CDR3 is built from 17 residues. CDR3 coding DNA: TGTGCCAGCAGCTTAGCAGGACAGGGGGTCGCGACCGGGGAGCTGTTTTTT. This sequence encodes CASSLAGQGVATGELFF.

This clonotype was found many times. The CDR3 DNA reads as TGTGCCAGCAGCCCGCAGAGGGGGGTTTACGAGCAGTACTTC. It translates to CASSPQRGVYEQYF. The chain is built from TRBV13 and TRBJ2-7; D possibly uses TRBD1 or TRBD2 (6 bases each). Germline V CDR1 and CDR2: PRHDT, FYEKMQ (reference sequence). V dropped 5 bases and J dropped 4 bases, with 15 bases sitting between them. The CDR3 totals 14 residues.

This clonotype was seen at least ten times. The rearrangement joins TRBV27 to TRBJ2-7; 10 bases align to TRBD1. CDR3 length equals 15 residues. The germline gives CDR1 MNHEY, CDR2 SMNVEV (reference sequence). V was pared by 0 bases and J by 6 bases, with 5 bases of the junction left unmatched. The CDR3 loop reads CASSLSWTGGGEQYF. CDR3 nucleotides: TGTGCCAGCAGTTTATCGTGGACAGGGGGTGGCGAGCAGTACTTC.

This clonotype has a count of ten or more. V gene TRBV2 combines with J gene TRBJ2-1; D not certain. With 5 bases removed from V and 8 bases from J, the gap between germline ends came to 10 bases. Germline CDR1 SNHLY, CDR2 FYNNEI. This CDR3 contains 12 residues. CDR3 sequence: CASSLELDEQFF. The CDR3 coding sequence is TGTGCCAGCAGTCTAGAGCTTGATGAGCAGTTCTTC.

This clonotype was seen repeatedly, ten times or more. The CDR3 is CASTSKPTMGRQNYGYTF. For the CDR3, the DNA is TGCGCCAGCACAAGCAAGCCAACGATGGGACGTCAAAACTATGGCTACACCTTC. V is TRBV10-1 and J is TRBJ1-2, with D possibly TRBD1 on 5 matching bases. This CDR3 is 18 amino acids long. Germline loops: CDR1 WNHNN, CDR2 SYGVQD (reference sequence). V was trimmed by 7 bases and J by 2 bases, leaving 26 bases between them.

This clonotype was seen repeatedly, ten times or more. The chain uses TRBV3-1 and TRBJ1-6; tentative D call: TRBD1 (5 bases). The germline V gene encodes CDR1 LGHDT and CDR2 YNNKEL (reference sequence). This CDR3 contains 14 residues. V was pared by 4 bases and J by 4 bases, with 8 bases between. CDR3 in amino acids: CASSRDFYNSPLHF. CDR3 coding DNA: TGTGCCAGCAGCCGGGACTTTTATAATTCACCCCTCCACTTT.

This clonotype appeared many times. The rearrangement joins TRBV5-1 to TRBJ2-1; a weak D match, TRBD1 (5 bases). V lost 4 bases to trimming and J lost 6 bases, with 20 bases between them. Germline V gene data show CDR1 as SGHRS and CDR2 as YFSETQ. The CDR3 runs to 16 residues. In DNA, the CDR3 is TGCGCCAGCAGCGGGTCTGGGGCCCCCTCGGGCAATGAGCAGTTCTTC. The encoded protein is CASSGSGAPSGNEQFF.

V usage is TRBV5-8 and J usage is TRBJ2-1; 9 bases agree with TRBD2. Germline CDR1 SGHTS, CDR2 YDEGEE. J was trimmed by 3 bases and V by 2 bases; bases with no gene match: 6. The CDR3 is made up of 16 amino acids. The CDR3 reads CASSFGSGGLYNEQFF. The CDR3 nucleotides are TGTGCCAGCAGCTTTGGTAGCGGGGGCCTCTACAATGAGCAGTTCTTC.